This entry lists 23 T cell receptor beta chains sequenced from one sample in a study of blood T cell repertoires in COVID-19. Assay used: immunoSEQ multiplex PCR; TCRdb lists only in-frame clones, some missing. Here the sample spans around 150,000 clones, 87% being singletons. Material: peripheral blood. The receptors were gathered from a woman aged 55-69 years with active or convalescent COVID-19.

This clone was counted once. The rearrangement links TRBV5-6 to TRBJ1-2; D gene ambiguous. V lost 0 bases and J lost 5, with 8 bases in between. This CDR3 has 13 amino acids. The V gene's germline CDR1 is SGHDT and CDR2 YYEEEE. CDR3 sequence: CASSLGQEYGYTF. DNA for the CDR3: TGTGCCAGCAGCTTGGGACAAGAATATGGCTACACCTTC.

The CDR3 sequence is CASSPMDRGDSNQPQHF. The CDR3 DNA reads as TGTGCCAGCAGCCCAATGGACAGGGGAGATAGCAATCAGCCCCAGCATTTT. V gene TRBV7-3 combines with J gene TRBJ1-5; 9 nucleotides align to TRBD1. Germline CDR1 reads SGHTA; CDR2 reads FQGTGA. The junction had 8 bases not matched to a gene; V was cut back by 5 bases and J by 0 bases. The CDR3 covers 17 residues.

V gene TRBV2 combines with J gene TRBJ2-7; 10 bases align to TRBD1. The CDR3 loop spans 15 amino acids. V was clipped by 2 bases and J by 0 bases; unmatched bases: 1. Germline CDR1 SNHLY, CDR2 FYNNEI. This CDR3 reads CASSERDRGSYEQYF. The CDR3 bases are TGTGCCAGCAGTGAAAGGGACAGGGGCTCCTACGAGCAGTACTTC.

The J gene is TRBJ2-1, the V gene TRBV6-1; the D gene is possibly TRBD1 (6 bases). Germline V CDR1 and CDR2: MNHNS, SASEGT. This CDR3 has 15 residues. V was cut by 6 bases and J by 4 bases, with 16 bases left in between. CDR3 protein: CASSSQGGRYNEQFF. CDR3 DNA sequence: TGTGCCAGCAGCTCACAGGGTGGGCGGTACAATGAGCAGTTCTTC.

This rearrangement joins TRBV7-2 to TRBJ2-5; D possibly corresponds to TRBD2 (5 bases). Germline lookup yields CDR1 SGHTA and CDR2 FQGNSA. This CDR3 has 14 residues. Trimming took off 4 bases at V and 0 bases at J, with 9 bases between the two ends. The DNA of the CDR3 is TGTGCCAGCAGCTCCTCCGGGAACCAAGAGACCCAGTACTTC. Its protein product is CASSSSGNQETQYF.

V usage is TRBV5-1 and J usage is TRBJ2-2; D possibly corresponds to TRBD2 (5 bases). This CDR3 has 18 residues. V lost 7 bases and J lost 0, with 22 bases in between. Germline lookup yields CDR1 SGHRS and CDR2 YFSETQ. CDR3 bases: TGCGCCAGCGGTCGTGCGGGCACCCGGTTCGCGAACACCGGGGAGCTGTTTTTT. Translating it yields CASGRAGTRFANTGELFF.

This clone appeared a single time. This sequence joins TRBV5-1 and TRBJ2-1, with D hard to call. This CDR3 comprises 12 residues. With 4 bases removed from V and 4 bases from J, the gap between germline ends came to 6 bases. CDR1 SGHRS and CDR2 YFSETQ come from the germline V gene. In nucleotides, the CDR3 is TGCGCCAGCAGCCAACAATACAATGAGCAGTTCTTC. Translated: CASSQQYNEQFF.

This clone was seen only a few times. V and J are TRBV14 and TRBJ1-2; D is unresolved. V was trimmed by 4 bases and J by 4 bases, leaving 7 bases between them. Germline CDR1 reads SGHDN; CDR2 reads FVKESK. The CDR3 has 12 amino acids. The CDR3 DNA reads TGTGCCAGCAGCCCCGCCGGCTATGGCTACACCTTC. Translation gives CASSPAGYGYTF.

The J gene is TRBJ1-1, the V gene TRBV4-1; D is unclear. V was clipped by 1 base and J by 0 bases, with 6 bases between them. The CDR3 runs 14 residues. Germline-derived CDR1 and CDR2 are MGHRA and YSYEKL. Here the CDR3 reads CASSQVGVNTEAFF. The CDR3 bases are TGCGCCAGCAGCCAAGTAGGAGTGAACACTGAAGCTTTCTTT.

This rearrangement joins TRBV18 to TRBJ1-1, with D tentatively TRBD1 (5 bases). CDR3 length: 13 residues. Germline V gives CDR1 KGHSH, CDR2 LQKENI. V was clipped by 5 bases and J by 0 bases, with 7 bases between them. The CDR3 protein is CASSVTVNTEAFF. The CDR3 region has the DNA TGTGCCAGCTCAGTGACAGTGAACACTGAAGCTTTCTTT.

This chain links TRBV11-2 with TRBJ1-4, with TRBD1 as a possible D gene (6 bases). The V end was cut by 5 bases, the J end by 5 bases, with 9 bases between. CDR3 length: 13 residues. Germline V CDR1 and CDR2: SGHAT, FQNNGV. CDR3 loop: CASSLRGNEKLFF. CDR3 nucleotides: TGTGCCAGCAGCCTCAGGGGCAATGAAAAACTGTTTTTT.

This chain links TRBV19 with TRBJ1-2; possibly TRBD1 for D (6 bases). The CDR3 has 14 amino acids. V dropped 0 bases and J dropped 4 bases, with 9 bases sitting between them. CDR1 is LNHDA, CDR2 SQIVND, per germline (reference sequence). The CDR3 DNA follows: TGTGCCAGTAGTATAGAAAAAGGGGGCTATGGCTACACCTTC. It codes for CASSIEKGGYGYTF.

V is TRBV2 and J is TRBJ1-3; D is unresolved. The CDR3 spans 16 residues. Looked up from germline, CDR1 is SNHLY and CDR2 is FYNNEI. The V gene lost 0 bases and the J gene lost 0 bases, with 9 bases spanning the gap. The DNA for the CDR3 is TGTGCCAGCAGTGAAGCGCTTGGGAGCTCTGGAAACACCATATATTTT. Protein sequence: CASSEALGSSGNTIYF. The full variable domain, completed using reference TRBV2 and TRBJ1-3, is EPEVTQTPSHQVTQMGQEVILRCVPISNHLYFYWYRQILGQKVEFLVSFYNNEISEKSEIFDDQFSVERPDGSNFTLKIRSTKLEDSAMYFCASSEALGSSGNTIYFGEGSWLTVV.

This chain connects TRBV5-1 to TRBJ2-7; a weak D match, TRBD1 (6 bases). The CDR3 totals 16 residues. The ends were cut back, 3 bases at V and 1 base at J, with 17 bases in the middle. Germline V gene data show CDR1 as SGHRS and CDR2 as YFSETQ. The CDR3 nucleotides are TGCGCCAGCAGCTGGGCAGGGGCCCAACCATCCTACGAGCAGTACTTC. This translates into CASSWAGAQPSYEQYF.

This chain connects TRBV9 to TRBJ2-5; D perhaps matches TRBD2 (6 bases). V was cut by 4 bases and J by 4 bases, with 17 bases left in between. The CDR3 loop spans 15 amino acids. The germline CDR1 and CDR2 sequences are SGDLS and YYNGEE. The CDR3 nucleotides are TGTGCCAGCAGCCTCCGACTAGGCGTGGGAGAGACCCAGTACTTC. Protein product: CASSLRLGVGETQYF.

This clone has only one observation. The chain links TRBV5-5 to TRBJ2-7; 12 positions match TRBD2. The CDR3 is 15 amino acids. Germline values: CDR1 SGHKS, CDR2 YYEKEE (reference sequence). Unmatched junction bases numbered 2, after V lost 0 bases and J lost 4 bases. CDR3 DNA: TGTGCCAGCAGCTTGGGGACTAGCGGGGTTTACGAGCAGTACTTC. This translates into CASSLGTSGVYEQYF.

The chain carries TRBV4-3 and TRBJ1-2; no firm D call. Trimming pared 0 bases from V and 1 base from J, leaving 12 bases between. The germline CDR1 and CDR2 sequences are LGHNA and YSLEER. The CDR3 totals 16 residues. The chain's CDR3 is CASSQDLAGLNYGYTF. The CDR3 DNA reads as TGCGCCAGCAGCCAAGACCTAGCAGGTCTTAACTATGGCTACACCTTC.

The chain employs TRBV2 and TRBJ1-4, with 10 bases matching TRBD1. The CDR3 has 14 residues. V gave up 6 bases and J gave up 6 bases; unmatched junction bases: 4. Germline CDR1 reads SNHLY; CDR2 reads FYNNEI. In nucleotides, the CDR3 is TGTGCCAGCAGCGGGGACAGGGGTGATGAAAAACTGTTTTTT. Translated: CASSGDRGDEKLFF.

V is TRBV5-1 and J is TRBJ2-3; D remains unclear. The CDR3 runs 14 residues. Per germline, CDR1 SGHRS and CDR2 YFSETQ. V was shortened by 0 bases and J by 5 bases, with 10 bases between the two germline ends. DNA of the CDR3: TGCGCCAGCAGCTTGGGAACCCTAGAAGATACGCAGTATTTT. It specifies CASSLGTLEDTQYF. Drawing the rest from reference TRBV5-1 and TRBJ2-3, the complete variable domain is KAGVTQTPRYLIKTRGQQVTLSCSPISGHRSVSWYQQTPGQGLQFLFEYFSETQRNKGNFPGRFSGRQFSNSRSEMNVSTLELGDSALYLCASSLGTLEDTQYFGPGTRLTVL.

The CDR3, as DNA: TGTGCCAGCAGCAGCCGGGACAGCGCTGAAGCTTTCTTT. It translates to CASSSRDSAEAFF. The J gene is TRBJ1-1, the V gene TRBV7-3, with TRBD1 identical over 7 bases. The ends lost 5 bases at V and 6 bases at J; junction bases unmatched: 6. The V gene's germline CDR1 is SGHTA and CDR2 FQGTGA. There are 13 residues in the CDR3.

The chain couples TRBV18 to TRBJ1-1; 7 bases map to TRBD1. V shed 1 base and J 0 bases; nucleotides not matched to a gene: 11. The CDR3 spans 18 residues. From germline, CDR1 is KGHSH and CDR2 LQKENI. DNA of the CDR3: TGTGCCAGCTCACCACTATCGGGACAGCAAGGGGTGAACACTGAAGCTTTCTTT. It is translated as CASSPLSGQQGVNTEAFF.

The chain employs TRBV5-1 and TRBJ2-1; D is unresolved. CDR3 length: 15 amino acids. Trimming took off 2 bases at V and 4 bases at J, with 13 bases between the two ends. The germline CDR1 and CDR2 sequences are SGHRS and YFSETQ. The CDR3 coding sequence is TGCGCCAGCAGCTTTACACGAACAGAATACAATGAGCAGTTCTTC. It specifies CASSFTRTEYNEQFF.

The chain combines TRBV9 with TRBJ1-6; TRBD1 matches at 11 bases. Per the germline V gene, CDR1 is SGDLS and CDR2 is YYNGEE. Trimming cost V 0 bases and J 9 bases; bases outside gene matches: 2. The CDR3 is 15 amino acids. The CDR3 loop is CASSVGTGGSSPLHF. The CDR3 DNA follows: TGTGCCAGCAGCGTAGGGACAGGGGGCAGTTCACCCCTCCACTTT.